This TCR beta chain was obtained from a study of cytomegalovirus exposure and HLA in healthy donors. Study-level findings and limits: Within the data, a cluster of highly shared sequence variants was likely a sequencing artifact. Rare TCR sequences dominated, though some public TCRs recurred in many donors. Accurate predictions that matched the HLA-A and HLA-B alleles of most subjects were reportedly made from TCR beta sequences.

This clone has more than one count but fewer than ten. The antigen is not known. The CDR3 extends over 15 amino acids. Germline lookup yields CDR1 SNHLY and CDR2 FYNNEI. V was trimmed by 0 bases and J by 4 bases, leaving 10 bases between them. PCR amplification relied on 60 Vbeta primers (plus 13 Jbeta primers). TCRdb's copy holds only in-frame clones and misses some; the assay was immunoSEQ multiplex PCR. The profile shows 150,000 or so clones, about 80% of them singletons. The sequenced material came from PBMCs. V and J are TRBV2 and TRBJ2-1; D possibly corresponds to TRBD2 (6 bases). This receptor was obtained from a man aged 25 to 45 in good health and CMV-seropositive. CDR3 sequence reads: CASSEASGSYNEQFF. CDR3 nucleotides: TGTGCCAGCAGTGAAGCTAGCGGATCTTACAATGAGCAGTTCTTC.